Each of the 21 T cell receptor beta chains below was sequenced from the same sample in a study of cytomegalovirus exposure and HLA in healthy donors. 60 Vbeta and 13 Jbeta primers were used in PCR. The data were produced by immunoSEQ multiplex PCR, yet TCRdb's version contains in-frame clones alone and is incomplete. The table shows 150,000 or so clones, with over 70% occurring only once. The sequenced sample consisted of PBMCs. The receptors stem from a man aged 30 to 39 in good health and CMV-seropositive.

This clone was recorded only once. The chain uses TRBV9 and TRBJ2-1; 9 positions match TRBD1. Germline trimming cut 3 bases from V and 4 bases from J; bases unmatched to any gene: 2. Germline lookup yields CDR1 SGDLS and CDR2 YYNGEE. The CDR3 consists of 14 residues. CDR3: CASSGDREYNEQFF. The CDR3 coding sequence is TGTGCCAGCAGCGGGGACAGGGAGTACAATGAGCAGTTCTTC.

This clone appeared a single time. The CDR3: CASSTQLNYGYTF. CDR3 coding DNA: TGTGCCAGCAGCACCCAACTAAACTATGGCTACACCTTC. V and J are TRBV7-9 and TRBJ1-2; the D is unclear. Deletions cut 5 bases from V and 2 bases from J, with 9 bases between. The CDR3 consists of 13 residues. Germline V CDR1 and CDR2: SEHNR, FQNEAQ (reference sequence).

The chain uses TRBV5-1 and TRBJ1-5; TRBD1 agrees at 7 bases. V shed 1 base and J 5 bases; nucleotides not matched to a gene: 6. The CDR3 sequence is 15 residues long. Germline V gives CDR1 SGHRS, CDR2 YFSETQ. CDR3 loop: CASSLTGTAHQPQHF. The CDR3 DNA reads TGCGCCAGCAGCTTGACCGGGACAGCTCATCAGCCCCAGCATTTT.

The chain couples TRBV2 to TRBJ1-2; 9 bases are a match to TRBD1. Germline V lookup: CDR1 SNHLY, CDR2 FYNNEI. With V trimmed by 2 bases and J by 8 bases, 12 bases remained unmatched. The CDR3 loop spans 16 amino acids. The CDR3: CASSEPGGTGPRGYTF. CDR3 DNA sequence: TGTGCCAGCAGTGAACCTGGAGGGACAGGGCCCCGCGGCTACACCTTC.

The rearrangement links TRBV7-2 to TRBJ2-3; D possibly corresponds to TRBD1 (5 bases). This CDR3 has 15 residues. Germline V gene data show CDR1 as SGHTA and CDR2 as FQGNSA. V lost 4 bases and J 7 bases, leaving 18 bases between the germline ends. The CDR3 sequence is CASSSAGLQGYTQYF. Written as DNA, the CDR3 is TGTGCCAGCAGCTCGGCTGGGCTGCAGGGCTATACGCAGTATTTT.

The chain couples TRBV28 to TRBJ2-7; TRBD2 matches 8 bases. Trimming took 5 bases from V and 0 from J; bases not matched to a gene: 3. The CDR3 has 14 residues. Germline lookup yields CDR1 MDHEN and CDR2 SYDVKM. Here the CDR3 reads CASSPREDSYEQYF. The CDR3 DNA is TGTGCCAGCAGTCCGCGGGAGGACTCCTACGAGCAGTACTTC.

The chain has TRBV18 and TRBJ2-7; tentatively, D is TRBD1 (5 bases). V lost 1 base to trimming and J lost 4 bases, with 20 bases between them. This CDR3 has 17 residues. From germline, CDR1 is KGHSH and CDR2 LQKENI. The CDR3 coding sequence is TGTGCCAGCTCACCACAGGGAATAGCAGAAGGGGATTACGAGCAGTACTTC. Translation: CASSPQGIAEGDYEQYF. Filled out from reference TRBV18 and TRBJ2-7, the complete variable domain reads NAGVMQNPRHLVRRRGQEARLRCSPMKGHSHVYWYRQLPEEGLKFMVYLQKENIIDESGMPKERFSAEFPKEGPSILRIQQVVRGDSAAYFCASSPQGIAEGDYEQYFGPGTRLTVT.

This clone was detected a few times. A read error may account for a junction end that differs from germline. CDR3 sequence: CSSSLVKGRGRASYEQYF. Here the CDR3 DNA reads TGTTCCAGCAGCTTAGTAAAGGGGCGCGGGAGGGCCTCCTACGAGCAGTACTTC. The chain recombines TRBV7-9 with TRBJ2-7, with 9 bases lining up with TRBD2. This CDR3 has 18 amino acids. Germline-derived CDR1 and CDR2 are SEHNR and FQNEAQ (reference sequence).

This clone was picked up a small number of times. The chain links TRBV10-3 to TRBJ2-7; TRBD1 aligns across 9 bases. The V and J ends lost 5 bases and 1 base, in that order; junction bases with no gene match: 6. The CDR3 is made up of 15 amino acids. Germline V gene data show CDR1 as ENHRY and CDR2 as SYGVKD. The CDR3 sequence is CAISTTGGLSYEQYF. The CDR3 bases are TGTGCCATCAGTACTACAGGGGGCTTGTCCTACGAGCAGTACTTC.

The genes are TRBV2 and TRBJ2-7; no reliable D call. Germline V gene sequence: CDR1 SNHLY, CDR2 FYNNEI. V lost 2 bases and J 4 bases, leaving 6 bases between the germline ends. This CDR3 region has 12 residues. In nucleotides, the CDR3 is TGTGCCAGCAGTGAATCTCGGTACGAGCAGTACTTC. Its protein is CASSESRYEQYF.

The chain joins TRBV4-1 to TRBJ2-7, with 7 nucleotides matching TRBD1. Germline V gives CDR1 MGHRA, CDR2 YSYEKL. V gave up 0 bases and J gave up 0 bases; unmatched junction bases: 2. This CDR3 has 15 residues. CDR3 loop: CASSQDQGDSYEQYF. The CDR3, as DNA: TGCGCCAGCAGCCAAGACCAGGGGGACTCCTACGAGCAGTACTTC.

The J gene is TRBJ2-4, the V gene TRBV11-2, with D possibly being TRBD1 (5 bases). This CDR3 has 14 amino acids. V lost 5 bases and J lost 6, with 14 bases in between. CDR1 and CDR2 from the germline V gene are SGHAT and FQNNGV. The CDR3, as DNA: TGTGCCAGCAGCCAAAGAAGCCAGGGAAACATTCAGTACTTC. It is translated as CASSQRSQGNIQYF.

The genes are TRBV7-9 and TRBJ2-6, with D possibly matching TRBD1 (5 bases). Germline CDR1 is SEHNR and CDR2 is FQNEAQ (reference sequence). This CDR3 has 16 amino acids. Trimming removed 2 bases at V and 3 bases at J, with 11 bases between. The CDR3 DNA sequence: TGTGCCAGCAGCTTACACAGGCTGGGTGGGGCCAACGTCCTGACTTTC. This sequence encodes CASSLHRLGGANVLTF.

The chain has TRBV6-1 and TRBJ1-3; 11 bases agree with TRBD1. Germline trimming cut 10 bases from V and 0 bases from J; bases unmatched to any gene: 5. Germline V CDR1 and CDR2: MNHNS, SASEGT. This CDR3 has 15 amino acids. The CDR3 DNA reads TGTGCCACCGGACAGGGGGCATCCTCTGGAAACACCATATATTTT. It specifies CATGQGASSGNTIYF.

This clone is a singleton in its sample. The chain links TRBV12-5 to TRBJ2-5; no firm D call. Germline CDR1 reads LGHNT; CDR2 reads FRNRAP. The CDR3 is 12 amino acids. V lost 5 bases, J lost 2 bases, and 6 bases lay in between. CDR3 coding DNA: TGTGCTAGTGGTCCAGAACAAGAGACCCAGTACTTC. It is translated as CASGPEQETQYF.

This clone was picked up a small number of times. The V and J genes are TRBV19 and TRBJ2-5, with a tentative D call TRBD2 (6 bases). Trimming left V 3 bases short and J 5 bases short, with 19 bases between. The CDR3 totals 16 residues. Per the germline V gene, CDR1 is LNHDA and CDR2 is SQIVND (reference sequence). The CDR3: CASSMDFREPGETQYF. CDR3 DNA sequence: TGTGCCAGTAGTATGGATTTCCGGGAGCCAGGGGAGACCCAGTACTTC.

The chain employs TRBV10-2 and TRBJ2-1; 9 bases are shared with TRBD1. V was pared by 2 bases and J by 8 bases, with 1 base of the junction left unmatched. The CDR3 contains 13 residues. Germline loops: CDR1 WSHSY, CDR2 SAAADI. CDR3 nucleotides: TGCGCCAGCAGTGAGAGGGACAGGGATGAGCAGTTCTTC. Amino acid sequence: CASSERDRDEQFF.

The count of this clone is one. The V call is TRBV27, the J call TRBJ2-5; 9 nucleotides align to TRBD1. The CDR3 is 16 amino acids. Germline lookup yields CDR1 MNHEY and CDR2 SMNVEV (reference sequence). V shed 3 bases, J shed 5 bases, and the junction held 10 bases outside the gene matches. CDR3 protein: CASSFVPGQGSETQYF. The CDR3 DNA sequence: TGTGCCAGCAGTTTCGTCCCGGGACAGGGTTCGGAGACCCAGTACTTC.

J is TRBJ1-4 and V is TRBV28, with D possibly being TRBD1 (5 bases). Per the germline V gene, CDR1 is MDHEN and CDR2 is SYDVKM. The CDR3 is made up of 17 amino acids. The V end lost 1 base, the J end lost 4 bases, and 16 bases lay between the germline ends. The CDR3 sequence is CASSLSGRDGSNEKLFF. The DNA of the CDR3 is TGTGCCAGCAGTTTATCGGGGCGGGACGGCAGTAATGAAAAACTGTTTTTT.

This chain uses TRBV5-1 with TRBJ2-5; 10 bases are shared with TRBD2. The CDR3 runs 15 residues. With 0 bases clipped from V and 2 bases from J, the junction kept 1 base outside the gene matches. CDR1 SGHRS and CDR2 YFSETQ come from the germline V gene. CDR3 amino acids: CASSLELAGQETQYF. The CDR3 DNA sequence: TGCGCCAGCAGCTTGGAACTAGCGGGGCAAGAGACCCAGTACTTC. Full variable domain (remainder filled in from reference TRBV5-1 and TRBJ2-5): KAGVTQTPRYLIKTRGQQVTLSCSPISGHRSVSWYQQTPGQGLQFLFEYFSETQRNKGNFPGRFSGRQFSNSRSEMNVSTLELGDSALYLCASSLELAGQETQYFGPGTRLLVL.

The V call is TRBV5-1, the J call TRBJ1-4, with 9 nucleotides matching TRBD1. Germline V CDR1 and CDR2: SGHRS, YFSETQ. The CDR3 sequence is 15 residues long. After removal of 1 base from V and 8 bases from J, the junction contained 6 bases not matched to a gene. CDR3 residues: CASSLRGTGSEKLFF. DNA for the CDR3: TGCGCCAGCAGCTTGCGTGGGACAGGGTCCGAAAAACTGTTTTTT.